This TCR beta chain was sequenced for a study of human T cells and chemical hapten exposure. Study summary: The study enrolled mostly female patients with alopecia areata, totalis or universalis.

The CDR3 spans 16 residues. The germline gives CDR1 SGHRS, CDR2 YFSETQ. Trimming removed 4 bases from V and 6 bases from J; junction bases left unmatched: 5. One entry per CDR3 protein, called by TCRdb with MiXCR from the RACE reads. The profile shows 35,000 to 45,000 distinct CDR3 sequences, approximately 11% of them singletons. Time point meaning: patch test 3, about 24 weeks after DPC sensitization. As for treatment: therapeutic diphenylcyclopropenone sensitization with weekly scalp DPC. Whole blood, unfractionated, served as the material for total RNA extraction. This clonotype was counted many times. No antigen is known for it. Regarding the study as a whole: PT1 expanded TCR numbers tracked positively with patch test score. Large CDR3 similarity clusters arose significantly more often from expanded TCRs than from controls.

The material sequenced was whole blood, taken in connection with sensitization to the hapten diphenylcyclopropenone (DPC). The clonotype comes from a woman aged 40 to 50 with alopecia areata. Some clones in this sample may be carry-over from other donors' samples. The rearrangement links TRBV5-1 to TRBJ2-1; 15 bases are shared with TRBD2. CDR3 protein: CASSPGLAGGPNEQFF. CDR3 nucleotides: TGCGCCAGCAGCCCCGGACTAGCGGGAGGGCCCAATGAGCAGTTCTTC. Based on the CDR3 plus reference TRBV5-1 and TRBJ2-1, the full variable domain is KAGVTQTPRYLIKTRGQQVTLSCSPISGHRSVSWYQQTPGQGLQFLFEYFSETQRNKGNFPGRFSGRQFSNSRSEMNVSTLELGDSALYLCASSPGLAGGPNEQFFGPGTRLTVL.